This is a list of T cell receptor beta chains from one sample in a study of technical replicates of blood from a few donors. Here immunoSEQ multiplex PCR was the method, and the copy in TCRdb shows in-frame clones only, minus some. The sample shows about 60,000 clones, more than 75% of them seen only once. The sample comprised PBMCs. Receptor source: a human donor in good health. Some clones in this sample may be carry-over from other donors' samples. Both conserved end residues are part of each CDR3. Each record gives: J gene, V gene, CDR3 protein.

TRBJ2-2,TRBV5-1,CASSYKRTGGNTGELFF
TRBJ2-7,TRBV27,CASSSQTSGRLEQYF
TRBJ1-1,TRBV2,CASRRAANTEAFF
TRBJ1-3,TRBV7-6,CASSSEQGASGNTIYF
TRBJ2-3,TRBV7-8,CASSLAILAGTDTQYF
TRBJ2-3,TRBV18,CASSQNGLAGDTQYF
TRBJ1-3,TRBV6-1,CASDSHSGNTIYF
TRBJ1-5,TRBV19,CASRTGPNQPQHF
TRBJ2-7,TRBV2,CASSGDRGSYEQYF
TRBJ2-1,TRBV14,CASSQDPTGTYNEQFF
TRBJ1-2,TRBV14,CASSQVGTGERGYTF
TRBJ2-1,TRBV4-3,CASSQERGRASNEQFF
TRBJ1-5,TRBV6-1,CASSDWADYQPQHF
TRBJ1-2,TRBV5-4,CASSAIRQGSGYTF
TRBJ1-5,TRBV5-6,CASSPEGNQPQHF
TRBJ2-7,TRBV5-4,CASSLAGGVLGEQYF
TRBJ2-5,TRBV2,CASTPTSGGAETQYF
TRBJ2-3,TRBV5-4,CASSQRAGGSTDTQYF
TRBJ2-7,TRBV5-1,CASSLVTTVGFYEQYF
TRBJ2-2,TRBV9,CASSPRLAGGSGELFF
TRBJ2-7,TRBV7-2,CASSLTVPEQYF
TRBJ2-5,TRBV15,CATSPDRVRKGETQYF
TRBJ2-7,TRBV25-1,CASSEWAGEQYF
TRBJ2-3,TRBV2,CASSGALAGWQYF
TRBJ1-2,TRBV4-1,CASSQDSGAGNDGYTF
TRBJ1-2,TRBV5-4,CASSLGGLRTGTDGYTF
TRBJ2-7,TRBV2,CASSDSSGVYEQYF
TRBJ1-2,TRBV28,CASSLRQGKGGYTF
TRBJ1-2,TRBV4-3,CASSAAGTGGRGYTF
TRBJ1-1,TRBV7-8,CASSLGVSMNTEAFF
TRBJ1-2,TRBV5-8,CASSFSRTTGNYGYTF
TRBJ2-7,TRBV5-1,CASSPTSWFQTSGRLYEQYF
TRBJ2-1,TRBV12-5,CASGLEQASIF
TRBJ2-7,TRBV5-1,CASGEGFSYEQYF
TRBJ1-1,TRBV5-1,CASSSKVGGPEAFF
TRBJ1-5,TRBV4-1,CASSGHRGQPQHF
TRBJ2-1,TRBV4-3,CASSQGLAVDEQFF
TRBJ1-3,TRBV4-2,CASSQTGGGNTIYF
TRBJ2-7,TRBV4-1,CASSQDFPAGGSRQYF
TRBJ2-4,TRBV5-1,CASSLQSEGLAKNIQYF
TRBJ1-1,TRBV29-1,CSVEKHRTEGTEAFF
TRBJ1-5,TRBV7-8,CASSLVGRGIGQPQHF
TRBJ2-3,TRBV5-4,CASSPGIVVKKDSVQYF
TRBJ1-2,TRBV25-1,CASSERRGNGYTF
TRBJ2-7,TRBV7-3,CATPSGGPSSYEQYF
TRBJ1-6,TRBV2,CASRGGENSPLHF
TRBJ2-6,TRBV7-9,CASSLGTGAGANVLTF
TRBJ2-5,TRBV5-1,CASSLTEETQYF
TRBJ2-7,TRBV10-2,CASSESQGSYEQYF
TRBJ1-1,TRBV27,CASSSWADKNTEAFF
TRBJ2-5,TRBV27,CASSLSRSSGETQYF
TRBJ1-2,TRBV19,CASSSPGTAYGYTF
TRBJ2-1,TRBV4-3,CASSQSRVQFF
TRBJ2-7,TRBV5-4,CASSLRGLGQGREAYEQYF
TRBJ1-2,TRBV7-2,CASSLSGISDGYTF
TRBJ2-7,TRBV6-1,CASSLRSTGPYEQYF
TRBJ2-5,TRBV5-6,CASSLAAGAWGTQETQYF
TRBJ2-7,TRBV21-1,CARPTRYSGGRYEQYF